The 26 T cell receptor beta chains below come from one sample, sequenced in a study of blood T cell repertoires in COVID-19. Here immunoSEQ multiplex PCR was the method, and the copy in TCRdb shows in-frame clones only, minus some. The sample gives around 250,000 clones, more than 75% of which show up once; approximately 5% is in the top ten. The sample comprised peripheral blood. The receptors were sampled from a woman of 80 years or more with COVID-19, enrolled during active disease.

This sequence joins TRBV21-1 and TRBJ1-5; whether TRBD1, the table's D call, matches the DNA was not checked. TRBV21-1 is tagged as a pseudogene. The length of the CDR3 is 18 residues. The CDR3 DNA sequence: TGTGCCAGCAGCCCCGACTCCCTTGAGAGGGACAGTAATCAGCCCCAGCATTTT. Encoded protein: CASSPDSLERDSNQPQHF.

This clone was observed a few times. The chain is built from TRBV20-1 and TRBJ1-6; D unresolved. CDR1 is DFQATT, CDR2 SNEGSKA, per germline (reference sequence). This CDR3 is built from 11 residues. Trimming left V 5 bases short and J 5 bases short, with 4 bases between. The CDR3 is CSAPDNSPLHF. CDR3 sequence (DNA): TGCAGTGCTCCAGATAATTCACCCCTCCACTTT.

The rearrangement uses TRBV2 and TRBJ2-5, with D perhaps matching TRBD2 (6 bases). The V and J ends lost 5 bases and 1 base respectively, with 23 bases between them. Germline-derived CDR1 and CDR2 are SNHLY and FYNNEI. This CDR3 comprises 18 residues. CDR3 residues: CASSPITGGRLFQETQYF. CDR3 nucleotide sequence: TGTGCCAGCAGTCCAATTACCGGGGGACGTCTTTTCCAAGAGACCCAGTACTTC.

The chain links TRBV19 to TRBJ2-1; 14 nucleotides line up with TRBD2. V dropped 4 bases and J dropped 4; count of bases not matched to a gene: 3. CDR3 size: 16 residues. Looked up from germline, CDR1 is LNHDA and CDR2 is SQIVND (reference sequence). The CDR3 here is CASSRLAGGLYNEQFF. Here the CDR3 DNA reads TGTGCCAGTAGTAGACTAGCGGGGGGGCTATACAATGAGCAGTTCTTC. Variable domain in full (rest from reference TRBV19 and TRBJ2-1): DGGITQSPKYLFRKEGQNVTLSCEQNLNHDAMYWYRQDPGQGLRLIYYSQIVNDFQKGDIAEGYSVSREKKESFPLTVTSAQKNPTAFYLCASSRLAGGLYNEQFFGPGTRLTVL.

Only one count was recorded for this clone. The J gene is TRBJ1-2, the V gene TRBV7-2; D is unclear. This CDR3 has 13 amino acids. V lost 4 bases, J lost 8 bases, and 14 bases lay in between. CDR1 and CDR2 (germline): SGHTA, FQGNSA. CDR3 amino acids: CASSYDGRGGYTF. The CDR3 region has the DNA TGTGCCAGCAGCTACGACGGGAGAGGCGGCTACACCTTC. The full variable domain, its missing parts supplied by reference TRBV7-2 and TRBJ1-2, is GAGVSQSPSNKVTEKGKDVELRCDPISGHTALYWYRQSLGQGLEFLIYFQGNSAPDKSGLPSDRFSAERTGGSVSTLTIQRTQQEDSAVYLCASSYDGRGGYTFGSGTRLTVV.

The chain employs TRBV6-5 and TRBJ1-6; 8 bases line up with TRBD1. The trim removed 7 bases at V and 9 bases at J, leaving 11 bases unmatched. This CDR3 has 15 amino acids. Looked up from germline, CDR1 is MNHEY and CDR2 is SVGAGI. CDR3 nucleotide sequence: TGTGCCAGCACTCAAATAGGAACAGGGGGTTCACCCCTCCACTTT. Its protein product is CASTQIGTGGSPLHF.

V gene TRBV10-3 combines with J gene TRBJ2-7, with D unclear. The germline gives CDR1 ENHRY, CDR2 SYGVKD. V lost 0 bases, J lost 2 bases, and 8 bases lay in between. CDR3 length equals 14 residues. The CDR3 DNA reads as TGTGCCATCAGTGAGTCGATCGGAGCCTACGAGCAGTACTTC. Its protein product is CAISESIGAYEQYF.

In its sample, this clone was seen once. At the DNA level, this CDR3 is encoded by other sequences in the same sample as well. CDR3 bases: TGTGCCACCAGTGATCGGGACAACAATCAGCCCCAGCATTTT. Protein sequence: CATSDRDNNQPQHF. The chain combines TRBV24-1 with TRBJ1-5, with D perhaps TRBD1 (6 bases). V was cut by 3 bases and J by 3 bases, with 8 bases left in between. Looked up from germline, CDR1 is KGHDR and CDR2 is SFDVKD. CDR3 length equals 14 residues.

The chain is built from TRBV19 and TRBJ2-6; D may be TRBD1 (6 bases). The CDR3 is made up of 18 amino acids. V dropped 5 bases and J dropped 2 bases, with 19 bases sitting between them. The germline gives CDR1 LNHDA, CDR2 SQIVND (reference sequence). The CDR3 coding sequence is TGTGCCAGTAGTCCTCAGACAGGAATAGGGGCTGGGGCCAACGTCCTGACTTTC. Its protein is CASSPQTGIGAGANVLTF.

This chain links TRBV7-2 with TRBJ2-7, with 11 bases aligning to TRBD1. Unmatched junction bases numbered 3, after V lost 4 bases and J lost 4 bases. Germline CDR1 reads SGHTA; CDR2 reads FQGNSA. The CDR3 runs to 14 residues. The CDR3 sequence: CASSSGQGAYEQYV. In nucleotides, the CDR3 is TGTGCCAGCAGCTCCGGACAGGGGGCTTACGAGCAGTACGTC.

The CDR3 sequence: CASKRDSNQPQHF. CDR3 DNA: TGTGCCAGCAAGCGGGATAGCAATCAGCCCCAGCATTTT. The chain employs TRBV18 and TRBJ1-5, with D uncertain. This CDR3 has 13 residues. Germline CDR1 is KGHSH and CDR2 is LQKENI. V was cut by 8 bases and J by 0 bases, with 8 bases left in between.

CDR3 loop: CASLPGALGTGGRFLNEQYF. In nucleotides, the CDR3 is TGTGCCAGCCTCCCCGGGGCCCTCGGGACAGGGGGCAGGTTTTTGAACGAGCAGTACTTC. The chain recombines TRBV27 with TRBJ2-7; 12 positions agree with TRBD1. Unmatched junction bases numbered 25, after V lost 8 bases and J lost 5 bases. Germline V CDR1 and CDR2: MNHEY, SMNVEV (reference sequence). This CDR3 is built from 20 residues.

The gene calls are TRBV6-5 and TRBJ2-3; D is possibly TRBD1 (5 bases). V was pared by 6 bases and J by 0 bases, with 13 bases between. CDR1 and CDR2 (germline): MNHEY, SVGAGI. The CDR3 length is 15 residues. This chain's CDR3 is CASSPQGPSTDTQYF. DNA for the CDR3: TGTGCCAGCAGCCCGCAGGGCCCTAGCACAGATACGCAGTATTTT.

J is TRBJ2-2 and V is TRBV5-1; D gene uncertain. The CDR3 is 16 amino acids. Germline assignment: CDR1 SGHRS and CDR2 YFSETQ. With 0 bases removed from V and 1 base from J, the gap between germline ends came to 10 bases. As DNA, the CDR3 is TGCGCCAGCAGCTTGGAAACAGCCAAGAACACCGGGGAGCTGTTTTTT. It specifies CASSLETAKNTGELFF.

V and J are TRBV21-1 and TRBJ1-5; the listed D gene, TRBD1, was not tested against the DNA. TRBV21-1 is a pseudogene segment. This CDR3 is 11 amino acids long. In DNA form, the CDR3 reads TGTGCCAGCAGCAGGGCACAGCCCCAGCATTTT. Residues: CASSRAQPQHF.

The rearrangement joins TRBV7-9 to TRBJ1-2, with 12 positions matching TRBD1. Trimming cost V 2 bases and J 6 bases; bases outside gene matches: 4. Germline lookup yields CDR1 SEHNR and CDR2 FQNEAQ (reference sequence). There are 15 residues in the CDR3. The CDR3 DNA reads TGTGCCAGCAGCTTATCCGGGACAGGGGGCGATGGCTACACCTTC. Protein product: CASSLSGTGGDGYTF.

J is TRBJ1-2 and V is TRBV18, with TRBD1 matching over 9 bases. Germline-derived CDR1 and CDR2 are KGHSH and LQKENI. CDR3 length equals 14 residues. The J segment lost 7 bases and the V segment lost 3 bases, leaving 6 bases of the junction unmatched. The CDR3 region is CASSPKGQGSGYTF. The CDR3 DNA is TGTGCCAGCTCACCGAAAGGACAGGGGAGTGGCTACACCTTC.

This chain joins TRBV28 and TRBJ1-6; the match to TRBD1 covers 8 bases. CDR3 length equals 14 residues. CDR1 is MDHEN, CDR2 SYDVKM, per germline. J gave up 10 bases and V 3 bases, and 5 bases lay outside the gene matches. The CDR3, as DNA: TGTGCCAGCAGTTTCCAGACAGGGGCATCACCCCTCCACTTT. This codes for CASSFQTGASPLHF.

This clone was counted only a few times. The chain combines TRBV7-8 with TRBJ2-6, with 8 bases aligning to TRBD1. The CDR3 totals 17 residues. With 6 bases clipped from V and 1 base from J, the junction kept 8 bases outside the gene matches. Germline V gene data show CDR1 as SGHVS and CDR2 as FQNEAQ. CDR3 loop: CASRRTGSPSGANVLTF. The CDR3 DNA reads as TGTGCCAGCAGGCGGACAGGGTCACCGTCTGGGGCCAACGTCCTGACTTTC. The full variable domain, in which reference TRBV7-8 and TRBJ2-6 provide the parts outside the CDR3, is GAGVSQSPRYKVAKRGQDVALRCDPISGHVSLFWYQQALGQGPEFLTYFQNEAQLDKSGLPSDRFFAERPEGSVSTLKIQRTQQEDSAVYLCASRRTGSPSGANVLTFGAGSRLTVL.

This chain uses TRBV7-6 with TRBJ1-6; D is perhaps TRBD1 (5 bases). Germline V gene data show CDR1 as SGHVS and CDR2 as FNYEAQ. The germline V and J ends were trimmed by 5 bases and 0 bases, with 17 bases remaining between them. The CDR3 spans 18 residues. CDR3 nucleotide sequence: TGTGCCAGCAGCCCCTGGGGCGGCAGGAGCTCCTATAATTCACCCCTCCACTTT. Protein product: CASSPWGGRSSYNSPLHF.

In its sample, this clone was seen once. The V call is TRBV28, the J call TRBJ2-1; TRBD1 matches 8 bases. This CDR3 has 16 residues. The germline V gene encodes CDR1 MDHEN and CDR2 SYDVKM. J lost 5 bases, V lost 4 bases, and 10 bases had no gene match. The CDR3 coding sequence is TGTGCCAGCAGTTCCACTCGACAGGGGCCCCACAATGAGCAGTTCTTC. Translation gives CASSSTRQGPHNEQFF.

The CDR3, as DNA: TGTGCCAGCAGCCAAGGGAGGTGGGAGACCCAGTACTTC. It yields the protein CASSQGRWETQYF. V and J are TRBV3-1 (or the pseudogene TRBV3-2) and TRBJ2-5; D possibly corresponds to TRBD2 (5 bases). The CDR3 is made up of 13 amino acids. Germline CDR1 is LGHDT and CDR2 is YNNKEL (reference sequence). Between the trimmed V and J ends, which lost 1 base and 5 bases, there was a span of 8 bases.

V gene TRBV7-8 combines with J gene TRBJ2-5, with D possibly matching TRBD2 (6 bases). Trimming took 6 bases from V and 9 from J, leaving 14 bases between them. The CDR3 runs to 12 residues. Germline V gene sequence: CDR1 SGHVS, CDR2 FQNEAQ. The DNA for the CDR3 is TGTGCCAGCAGTCCGGACTACGGGGCCCAGTACTTC. It specifies CASSPDYGAQYF.

The chain carries TRBV3-1 (or the pseudogene TRBV3-2) and TRBJ1-2, with D perhaps TRBD1 (5 bases). The CDR3 runs 13 residues. CDR1 is LGHDT and CDR2 is YNNKEL in the germline V gene (reference sequence). The V gene lost 3 bases and the J gene lost 2 bases, with 7 bases spanning the gap. This CDR3 reads CASSQAGNYGYTF. CDR3 coding DNA: TGTGCCAGCAGCCAGGCAGGGAACTATGGCTACACCTTC.

This clone showed up just a few times. The CDR3 protein is CASSPLATGVGNQPQHF. DNA of the CDR3: TGTGCCAGCTCACCCTTAGCGACAGGGGTGGGGAATCAGCCCCAGCATTTT. This rearrangement joins TRBV18 to TRBJ1-5, with 8 bases fitting TRBD1. Germline CDR1 reads KGHSH; CDR2 reads LQKENI. V gave up 3 bases and J gave up 4 bases; unmatched junction bases: 11. The CDR3 runs to 17 residues.

This rearrangement joins TRBV5-4 to TRBJ1-1; D is unresolved. The CDR3 consists of 15 residues. The V gene's germline CDR1 is SGHNT and CDR2 YYREEE (reference sequence). The V gene lost 3 bases and the J gene lost 1 base, with 13 bases spanning the gap. The CDR3 coding sequence is TGTGCCAGCAGCTCCCAAAGGCGGTCGAACACTGAAGCTTTCTTT. Protein: CASSSQRRSNTEAFF.